This entry lists 7 T cell receptor beta chains sequenced from one sample in a study of blood T cell repertoires in COVID-19. TCRdb's table, derived via immunoSEQ multiplex PCR, lists solely in-frame clones and lacks some. In the table there are 200,000 to 300,000 clones, more than 85% of which are singletons. Sequenced input: peripheral blood. Every receptor here comes from a person aged 18-30 years with COVID-19, enrolled during active disease.

This sequence joins TRBV24-1 and TRBJ2-1; 7 positions agree with TRBD2. The CDR3 sequence is 15 residues long. Losses at the gene ends were 6 bases for V and 4 bases for J; bases not matched to a gene: 8. In germline, CDR1 is KGHDR, CDR2 SFDVKD. The chain's CDR3 is CATSRGSGPYNEQFF. In DNA, the CDR3 is TGTGCCACCAGTAGGGGTAGCGGGCCTTACAATGAGCAGTTCTTC.

This clone was detected only once. V usage is TRBV28 and J usage is TRBJ2-1, with D hard to call. The CDR3 runs to 14 residues. Germline V lookup: CDR1 MDHEN, CDR2 SYDVKM. The V end lost 6 bases, the J end lost 3 bases, and 12 bases lay between the germline ends. CDR3 residues: CASSQALIYNEQFF. CDR3 DNA: TGTGCCAGCAGCCAGGCGCTAATCTACAATGAGCAGTTCTTC.

The rearrangement links TRBV28 to TRBJ2-7; perhaps TRBD2 as D (5 bases). In germline, CDR1 is MDHEN, CDR2 SYDVKM. V lost 0 bases and J 3 bases, leaving 9 bases between the germline ends. This CDR3 is 14 amino acids long. Written as DNA, the CDR3 is TGTGCCAGCAGTTTATGGCGAGGGAGCTACGAGCAGTACTTC. It is translated as CASSLWRGSYEQYF.

The CDR3, as DNA: TGTGCCTGGAGGTGGACAGGGGGCGTTGAGCAGTTCTTC. It encodes CAWRWTGGVEQFF. The chain combines TRBV30 with TRBJ2-1, with TRBD1 matching 11 bases. V dropped 3 bases and J dropped 9; count of bases not matched to a gene: 4. The CDR3 has 13 residues. Germline V gene sequence: CDR1 GTSNPN, CDR2 SVGIG (reference sequence).

The rearrangement uses TRBV6-5 and TRBJ2-1; no definite D call. The length of the CDR3 is 14 residues. The ends were cut back, 0 bases at V and 0 bases at J, with 3 bases in the middle. Per the germline V gene, CDR1 is MNHEY and CDR2 is SVGAGI. The CDR3 protein is CASSYSSSYNEQFF. CDR3 nucleotides: TGTGCCAGCAGTTACTCCAGCTCCTACAATGAGCAGTTCTTC.

This sequence joins TRBV6-6 and TRBJ1-3; D not resolved. The CDR3 sequence is 14 residues long. Germline values: CDR1 MNHNY, CDR2 SVGAGI (reference sequence). The V and J ends lost 4 bases and 0 bases respectively, with 7 bases between them. CDR3 residues: CASSFGSSGNTIYF. CDR3 coding DNA: TGTGCCAGCAGTTTTGGTAGCTCTGGAAACACCATATATTTT.

The chain employs TRBV9 and TRBJ2-7, with 13 bases fitting TRBD2. J was trimmed by 0 bases and V by 0 bases; bases with no gene match: 12. The V gene's germline CDR1 is SGDLS and CDR2 YYNGEE. CDR3 length: 20 amino acids. CDR3 nucleotides: TGTGCCAGCAGCGTAGCTCCTCTACTAGCGGGAGGGAGGAGCTCCTACGAGCAGTACTTC. Translated, it gives CASSVAPLLAGGRSSYEQYF. The full variable domain, completed using reference TRBV9 and TRBJ2-7, is DSGVTQTPKHLITATGQRVTLRCSPRSGDLSVYWYQQSLDQGLQFLIQYYNGEERAKGNILERFSAQQFPDLHSELNLSSLELGDSALYFCASSVAPLLAGGRSSYEQYFGPGTRLTVT.